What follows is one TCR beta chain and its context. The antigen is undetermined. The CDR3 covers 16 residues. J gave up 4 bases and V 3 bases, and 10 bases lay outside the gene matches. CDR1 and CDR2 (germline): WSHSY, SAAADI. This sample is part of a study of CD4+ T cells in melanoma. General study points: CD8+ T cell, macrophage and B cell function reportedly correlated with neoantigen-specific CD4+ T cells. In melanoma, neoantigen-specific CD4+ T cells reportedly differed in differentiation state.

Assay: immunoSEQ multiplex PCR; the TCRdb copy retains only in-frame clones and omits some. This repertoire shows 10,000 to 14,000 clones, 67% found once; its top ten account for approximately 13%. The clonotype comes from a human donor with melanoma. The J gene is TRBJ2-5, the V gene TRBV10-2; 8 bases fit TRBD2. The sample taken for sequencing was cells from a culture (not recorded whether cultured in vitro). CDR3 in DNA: TGCGCCAGCAGTGAAGCTAGCGCGGGGGGCACAGAGACCCAGTACTTC. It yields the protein CASSEASAGGTETQYF.